This T cell receptor beta chain comes out of a study of blood T cell repertoires in COVID-19. Across the whole study: Acute and convalescent COVID-19 samples came from the United States, Italy and Spain. From T cells, B-cell-depleted T cells, or PBMCs came the material, which was cDNA or gDNA.

The CDR3 has 14 amino acids. CDR1 is LNHDA and CDR2 is SQIVND in the germline V gene (reference sequence). V shed 0 bases and J shed 4 bases, with 9 bases lying between them. As handled by the study authors: It was from reference gene primer amplification that nucleated cell counts were estimated. Libraries were prepared by immunoSEQ multiplex PCR; TCRdb keeps only in-frame clonotypes and omits some of them. Clone size and V and J calls were adopted from that table, with D and trimming inferred from the DNA. The table has around 280,000 clones, approximately 84% seen once. J is TRBJ1-1 and V is TRBV19; D not certain. Sequenced sample: peripheral blood. The sequence was collected from a woman aged 30 to 39 who had recovered from COVID-19. The CDR3 nucleotides read TGTGCCAGTAGTATAGATCTTGAGGGCACTGAAGCTTTCTTT. Translating it yields CASSIDLEGTEAFF.